Listed below are T cell receptor beta chains from one sample, sequenced in a study of T cells in Graves' hyperthyroidism and ophthalmopathy. One entry per CDR3 protein results from TCRdb running MiXCR on the multiplex PCR reads. The sample has 380,000 or so distinct CDR3 sequences; approximately 15% are singletons. Sample: blood. These receptor sequences come from a man aged 25 to 40 with Graves' hyperthyroidism that later progressed to Graves' ophthalmopathy. CDR3s include the opening cysteine and the closing phenylalanine or tryptophan. D genes are given only for firm matches. Part of the rows lack a size; the others show once, few, many or a class for expanded clones.

J,size,V,D,DNA,CDR3
TRBJ2-7,many,TRBV5-1,NA,TGCGCCAGCAGCCCCCGGGACGGGTTCTACGAGCAGTACTTC,CASSPRDGFYEQYF
TRBJ1-2,many,TRBV3-1,NA,TGTGCCAGCAGCCAAGATATGGCGGGGTATGGCTACACCTTC,CASSQDMAGYGYTF
TRBJ1-6,many,TRBV3-1,NA,TGTGCCAGCAGCCTCGGGCCTAAATCCCTCCACTTT,CASSLGPKSLHF
TRBJ2-7,many,TRBV12-3/TRBV12-4,TRBD1,TGTGCCAGCACCTCCTGGGGGACAGGGGCGCAGTACGAGCAGTACTTC,CASTSWGTGAQYEQYF
TRBJ2-7,many,TRBV11-2,NA,TGTGCCAGCAGCTTAGGAGCAGGCTCCTACGAGCAGTACTTC,CASSLGAGSYEQYF
TRBJ1-5,many,TRBV6-1,TRBD1,TGTGCCAGCAGTGAGGAACCAGGGGGCGGTCAGCCCCAGCATTTT,CASSEEPGGGQPQHF
TRBJ2-3,NA,TRBV18,NA,TGTGCCAGCTCACCGGGGGTCACAGATACGCAGTATTTT,CASSPGVTDTQYF
TRBJ1-1,few,TRBV7-9,NA,TGTGCCAGCAACGGGGGGAGAGTCATGAACACTGAAGCTTTCTTT,CASNGGRVMNTEAFF
TRBJ2-6,many,TRBV7-2,TRBD1,TGTGCCAGCAGCTCGGACAGGGCCTCTGGGGCCAACGTCCTGACTTTC,CASSSDRASGANVLTF
TRBJ2-7,few,TRBV19,NA,TGTGCCAGTTCCTCCTGGACCGAGCAGTACTTC,CASSSWTEQYF
TRBJ2-1,few,TRBV7-9,NA,TGTGCCAGCAGCCTAAGGGCCAGGGGCACCTACAATGAGCAGTTCTTC,CASSLRARGTYNEQFF
TRBJ2-4,many,TRBV11-1,TRBD1,TGTGCCAGCAGCTTATCGACAGGGGGCGGAAACATTCAGTACTTC,CASSLSTGGGNIQYF
TRBJ2-5,few,TRBV5-8,NA,TGTGCCAGCAGCTTTATCGCTTACCAAGAGACCCAGTACTTC,CASSFIAYQETQYF
TRBJ1-4,NA,TRBV7-9,TRBD1,TGTGCCAGCAGCCCCGAGACAGGGAACGAAAAACTGTTTTTT,CASSPETGNEKLFF
TRBJ1-3,many,TRBV15,NA,TGTGCCACCAGCAGAGATCAGGGCCGGAACACCATATATTTT,CATSRDQGRNTIYF
TRBJ2-2,few,TRBV19,NA,TGTGCCAGTACAGACCAATCCCGAGGCCCAGGGACCGGGGAGCTGTTTTTT,CASTDQSRGPGTGELFF
TRBJ1-1,many,TRBV20-1,TRBD1,TGCAGTGTCCCCCGGGACAGCGGTAGTGAAGCTTTCTTT,CSVPRDSGSEAFF
TRBJ1-5,few,TRBV12-5,NA,TGTGCTAGTGGTTTGGGGACAGTATATAGCAATCAGCCCCAGCATTTT,CASGLGTVYSNQPQHF
TRBJ2-7,NA,TRBV20-1,TRBD2,TGCAGTGCGAGGACTAGCGGGGGAAGCTCCTACGAGCAGTACTTC,CSARTSGGSSYEQYF
TRBJ2-1,many,TRBV30,NA,TGTGCCTGGAGGAGCCTGAACTACAATGAGCAGTTCTTC,CAWRSLNYNEQFF
TRBJ1-1,many,TRBV5-4,TRBD1,TGTGCCAGCAGCTGGGCGACAGGGGGGGTTACTGAAGCTTTCTTT,CASSWATGGVTEAFF
TRBJ2-1,many,TRBV7-9,TRBD1,TGTGCCAGCAGCTTATCGGGACAGCTTTACAATGAGCAGTTCTTC,CASSLSGQLYNEQFF
TRBJ2-7,few,TRBV30,TRBD1,TGTGCCTGGGACCGGGACAGTAGCTCCTACGAGCAGTACTTC,CAWDRDSSSYEQYF
TRBJ2-2,many,TRBV6-4,NA,TGTGCCAGCAGTGAAGGACAGGGGGAGCTGTTTTTT,CASSEGQGELFF
TRBJ2-3,NA,TRBV12-3/TRBV12-4,NA,TGTGCCAGCAATTTCGGGCCAGATACGCAGTATTTT,CASNFGPDTQYF
TRBJ1-1,few,TRBV20-1,TRBD1,TGCAGTGCTAGTCGCCGATCCAAAACAGGGGAGGTTTTTGAAGCTTTCTTT,CSASRRSKTGEVFEAFF
TRBJ2-7,NA,TRBV9,NA,TGTGCCAGCAGCGTAGGCATGAGGGGCGGGGCGAGCTCCTACGAGCAGTACTTC,CASSVGMRGGASSYEQYF
TRBJ2-7,many,TRBV5-1,TRBD2,TGCGCCAGCAGCTTGGAAAGCGGGGACTCCTACGAGCAGTACTTC,CASSLESGDSYEQYF
TRBJ1-1,few,TRBV19,NA,TGTGCCAGTAGTGTCTTTTGGGGGCCCATGAACACTGAAGCTTTCTTT,CASSVFWGPMNTEAFF
TRBJ1-2,NA,TRBV6-1,NA,TGTGCCAGCCGGCAGGGAAGCTATGGCTACACCTTC,CASRQGSYGYTF
TRBJ2-7,few,TRBV5-6,NA,TGTGCCAGCAGCGACGGACCTCTAGCCTACGAGCAGTACTTC,CASSDGPLAYEQYF
TRBJ2-1,NA,TRBV12-3/TRBV12-4,NA,TGTGCCAGCAGTCCCGCCCATTTT,CASSPAHF
TRBJ2-5,NA,TRBV12-3/TRBV12-4,NA,TGTGCCAGCAGTTTGAGTTCAAAGACCCAGTACTTC,CASSLSSKTQYF
TRBJ1-1,once,TRBV6-2/TRBV6-3,NA,TGTGCCAGCAGTACCTGGGGAGTGAACACTGAAGCTTTCTTT,CASSTWGVNTEAFF
TRBJ2-7,few,TRBV4-1,TRBD2,TGCGCCAGCAGCCAAGAACTAGCGGGAACCTACGAGCAGTACTTC,CASSQELAGTYEQYF
TRBJ1-1,many,TRBV30,NA,TGTGCCTGGAGTGTATGGGGTTGGGCAGGGGAAGCTTTCTTT,CAWSVWGWAGEAFF
TRBJ2-5,many,TRBV24-1,NA,TGTGCCACCAGTGACCGGACAGCAGGAGAAGAGACCCAGTACTTC,CATSDRTAGEETQYF
TRBJ1-5,many,TRBV6-2/TRBV6-3,TRBD1,TGTGCCAGCAGTAGGGGACAGGAAGCACAGCCCCAGCATTTT,CASSRGQEAQPQHF
TRBJ1-2,many,TRBV19,NA,TGTGCCAGTAGTATCATCACAGGGAAAGGGCCCTATGGCTACACCTTC,CASSIITGKGPYGYTF
TRBJ2-7,many,TRBV15,NA,TGTGCCACCAGCAGAGTCGTCCTTTCCTCCTACGAGCAGTACTTC,CATSRVVLSSYEQYF
TRBJ2-3,few,TRBV9,NA,TGTGCCAGCAGCGTAGACCCACGTCTGGATAGCACAGATACGCAGTATTTT,CASSVDPRLDSTDTQYF
TRBJ1-2,NA,TRBV7-9,NA,TGTGCCAGCAGCTTAGGATCCAGGGGTGGCTATGGCTACACCTTC,CASSLGSRGGYGYTF
TRBJ2-6,NA,TRBV7-6,TRBD1,TGTGCCAGCGGACAGGCGAGCTCTGGGGCCAACGTCCTGACTTTC,CASGQASSGANVLTF
TRBJ1-2,many,TRBV20-1,NA,TGCAGTGCTAGAGATCGTCAGGGACGGGACGGCGGCTACACCTTC,CSARDRQGRDGGYTF
TRBJ2-1,NA,TRBV7-9,TRBD2,TGTGCCAGCAGCTTATGGGGGGGCTCCTACAATGAGCAGTTCTTC,CASSLWGGSYNEQFF
TRBJ2-6,NA,TRBV15,NA,TGTGCCACCAGCACGGGGGGCTCAGGGGCCAACGTCCTGACTTTC,CATSTGGSGANVLTF